This TCR beta chain was identified during a study of PD-1 blockade in classical Hodgkin lymphoma. Each and every patient relapsed after autologous stem cell transplantation, and patients got differing brentuximab vedotin exposure. This CDR3 comprises 15 residues. Looked up from germline, CDR1 is LNHDA and CDR2 is SQIVND (reference sequence). Trimming left V 6 bases short and J 3 bases short, with 17 bases between. TCRdb keeps only in-frame clones here, not all; method: immunoSEQ multiplex PCR. The top ten hold about 16% of the sample, which has approximately 99,000 clones, 81% seen once. The receptor's source is a human donor with classical Hodgkin lymphoma. The V and J genes are TRBV19 and TRBJ2-5, with D possibly called TRBD1 or TRBD2 (5 bases each). The sample was peripheral blood mononuclear cells (PBMCs), taken before the second cycle of nivolumab. The CDR3 nucleotides are TGTGCCAGTAGACGGTGGGACGGAGGAGAAGAGACCCAGTACTTC. This gives the protein CASRRWDGGEETQYF.